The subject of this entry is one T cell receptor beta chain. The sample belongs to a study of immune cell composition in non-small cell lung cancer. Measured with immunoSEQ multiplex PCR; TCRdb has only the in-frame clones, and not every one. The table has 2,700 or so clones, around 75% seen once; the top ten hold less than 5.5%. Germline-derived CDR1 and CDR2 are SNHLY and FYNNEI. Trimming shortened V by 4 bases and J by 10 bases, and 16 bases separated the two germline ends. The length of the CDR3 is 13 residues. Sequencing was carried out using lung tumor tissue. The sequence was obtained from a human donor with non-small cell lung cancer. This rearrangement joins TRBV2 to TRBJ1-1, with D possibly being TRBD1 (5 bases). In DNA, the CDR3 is TGTGCCAGCAGTGGGGGGGTCGGGACGAGAGCTTTCTTT. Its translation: CASSGGVGTRAFF.